Listed below are T cell receptor beta chains from one sample, sequenced in a study of T cell repertoires in cytomegalovirus infection. These TCRs' antigens remain unknown. TCRdb independently ran MiXCR on the reads; one entry per CDR3 protein. Of 650,000 to 850,000 distinct CDR3 sequences listed, roughly 28% are singletons. This material consisted of cultured CD8+ T cells from PBMCs, taken from culture after CMV antigen stimulation. The receptor set was obtained from a human donor in good health (CMV status not recorded). Some clones in this sample may be carry-over from other donors' samples. The CDR3 runs from the conserved cysteine through the conserved F or W. The order of the fields is clone size, J gene, V gene, D gene, CDR3 protein, CDR3 DNA. A D gene is named only where the DNA matches it firmly. Some rows mark clone size as missing; the rest say once, few, many or name a class of expanded clone.

>NA|TRBJ1-5|TRBV6-5|NA
CASSLSRVWIQPQHF
TGTGCCAGCAGCCTCTCCAGGGTATGGATTCAGCCCCAGCATTTT
>NA|TRBJ2-1|TRBV27|NA
CASLASGFHEQFF
TGTGCCAGCTTAGCTTCAGGTTTTCATGAGCAGTTCTTC
>NA|TRBJ2-3|TRBV5-6|NA
CASSLAAPFTDTQYF
TGTGCCAGCAGCTTGGCCGCACCCTTCACAGATACGCAGTATTTT
>few|TRBJ2-1|TRBV6-1|TRBD2
CASSDPAGATYNEQFF
TGTGCCAGCAGTGACCCAGCGGGGGCCACCTACAATGAGCAGTTCTTC
>few|TRBJ2-2|TRBV4-1|TRBD2
CASSQDGGVGSNTGELFF
TGCGCCAGCAGCCAAGATGGGGGGGTCGGCTCGAACACCGGGGAGCTGTTTTTT
>few|TRBJ1-2|TRBV3-1|NA
CASSQDVGTGDGYTF
TGTGCCAGCAGCCAAGATGTCGGGACGGGGGATGGCTACACCTTC
>few|TRBJ1-1|TRBV4-3|NA
CASSPPSRGNTEAFF
TGCGCCAGCAGCCCCCCTAGCCGTGGAAACACTGAAGCTTTCTTT
>few|TRBJ2-5|TRBV28|TRBD2
CASRPLYMELAGGQTQYF
TGTGCCAGCAGACCCCTATATATGGAGCTAGCGGGGGGGCAGACCCAGTACTTC
>NA|TRBJ1-4|TRBV7-6|NA
CASSSSPGVGEKLFF
TGTGCCAGCAGCTCCTCCCCCGGGGTCGGGGAAAAACTGTTTTTT
>NA|TRBJ2-3|TRBV14|NA
CASSQEGVLTDTQYF
TGTGCCAGCAGCCAAGAGGGGGTACTCACAGATACGCAGTATTTT
>NA|TRBJ2-1|TRBV6-1|TRBD1
CASSEGGRGLLHEQFF
TGTGCCAGCAGTGAAGGGGGCAGGGGGTTACTTCATGAGCAGTTCTTC
>NA|TRBJ2-4|TRBV19|TRBD2
CASSTELAGGGNIQYF
TGTGCCAGTAGTACGGAACTAGCGGGGGGGGGAAACATTCAGTACTTC
>many|TRBJ1-1|TRBV6-5|NA
CASSYTPSRQIANTEAFF
TGTGCCAGCAGTTACACCCCTTCGAGGCAGATAGCGAACACTGAAGCTTTCTTT
>few|TRBJ2-1|TRBV6-1|NA
CASSFFRDNEQFF
TGTGCCAGCAGTTTCTTCAGGGACAATGAGCAGTTCTTC
>NA|TRBJ1-1|TRBV20-1|NA
CSARRGLGTEAFF
TGCAGTGCCCGCCGGGGGCTTGGTACTGAAGCTTTCTTT
>many|TRBJ1-1|TRBV27|TRBD1
CASSSDRVGMPSTEAFF
TGTGCCAGCAGTTCCGACAGGGTAGGCATGCCGAGCACTGAAGCTTTCTTT
>few|TRBJ2-1|TRBV27|NA
CASSLEMTDGNEQFF
TGTGCCAGCAGTTTGGAGATGACCGATGGGAATGAGCAGTTCTTC
>few|TRBJ2-4|TRBV4-1|NA
CASSQDLGEVLSLLAKNIQYF
TGCGCCAGCAGCCAAGATCTCGGGGAAGTGCTCAGTCTACTAGCCAAAAACATTCAGTACTTC
>NA|TRBJ2-5|TRBV7-6|NA
CASSRWRREKETQYF
TGTGCCAGCAGCCGATGGCGGCGCGAGAAAGAGACCCAGTACTTC
>NA|TRBJ2-5|TRBV6-2/TRBV6-3|NA
CASSYLGGQETQYF
TGTGCCAGCAGTTATCTAGGGGGCCAAGAGACCCAGTACTTC
>NA|TRBJ2-5|TRBV20-1|NA
CSARGLETQYF
TGCAGTGCTAGGGGCCTAGAGACCCAGTACTTC
>NA|TRBJ2-5|TRBV7-8|NA
CASSGGADREIGETQYF
TGTGCCAGCAGCGGGGGGGCTGACAGGGAGATTGGGGAGACCCAGTACTTC
>few|TRBJ1-2|TRBV12-3/TRBV12-4|TRBD1
CASSEGQAKGGYTF
TGTGCCAGCAGTGAGGGACAGGCCAAAGGTGGCTACACCTTC
>NA|TRBJ1-5|TRBV18|NA
CASSPGSGADNQPQHF
TGTGCCAGCTCACCAGGATCGGGGGCTGACAATCAGCCCCAGCATTTT
>NA|TRBJ1-5|TRBV7-9|NA
CASSLGAGADQPQHF
TGTGCCAGCAGCTTAGGCGCGGGTGCGGATCAGCCCCAGCATTTT
>few|TRBJ2-3|TRBV25-1|TRBD1
CASRGRGQGAPDTQYF
TGTGCCAGCAGGGGAAGGGGACAGGGGGCCCCAGATACGCAGTATTTT
>NA|TRBJ2-3|TRBV29-1|TRBD2
CSVVASGDADTQYF
TGCAGCGTTGTGGCTAGCGGGGACGCAGATACGCAGTATTTT
>few|TRBJ2-1|TRBV2|NA
CASSYPGTMSSYNEQFF
TGTGCCAGCAGTTACCCCGGGACAATGAGCTCCTACAATGAGCAGTTCTTC
>few|TRBJ2-7|TRBV7-6|NA
CATTGSGNYEQYF
TGTGCCACCACAGGGTCGGGGAACTACGAGCAGTACTTC
>few|TRBJ1-1|TRBV5-6|NA
CASSRGEAEAFF
TGTGCCAGCTCAAGAGGGGAGGCTGAAGCTTTCTTT
>many|TRBJ1-3|TRBV7-6|NA
CASRRERGAANTIYF
TGTGCCAGCAGACGAGAAAGGGGGGCTGCGAACACCATATATTTT
>NA|TRBJ1-2|TRBV3-1|NA
CASSPGSPYGYTF
TGTGCCAGCAGCCCGGGAAGTCCCTATGGCTACACCTTC
>many|TRBJ2-1|TRBV4-1|TRBD2
CASSQDPGTSGGNEQFF
TGCGCCAGCAGCCAAGATCCGGGGACTAGCGGGGGCAATGAGCAGTTCTTC
>NA|TRBJ2-1|TRBV24-1|TRBD2
CATSDALAGGTYNEQFF
TGTGCCACCAGTGATGCCCTAGCGGGGGGAACCTACAATGAGCAGTTCTTC
>NA|TRBJ2-1|TRBV7-9|NA
CASGDEGGREQFF
TGTGCCAGCGGCGATGAGGGGGGCAGAGAGCAGTTCTTC
>NA|TRBJ2-6|TRBV27|TRBD2
CASSFGQGGSGANVLTF
TGTGCCAGCAGTTTTGGGCAGGGAGGGTCTGGGGCCAACGTCCTGACTTTC
>once|TRBJ1-6|TRBV19|NA
CAAGWGHSQSPLHF
TGTGCCGCCGGGTGGGGACATTCTCAGTCACCCCTCCACTTT
>NA|TRBJ2-5|TRBV10-3|TRBD2
CAISEASGGSETQYF
TGTGCCATCAGTGAGGCTAGCGGGGGGTCGGAGACCCAGTACTTC
>many|TRBJ1-1|TRBV12-3/TRBV12-4|NA
CASNPIRNGAEAFF
TGTGCCAGCAACCCCATCCGAAATGGGGCTGAAGCTTTCTTT
>few|TRBJ1-4|TRBV7-9|NA
CASSLADRTKLFF
TGTGCCAGCAGCTTAGCTGACAGGACCAAACTGTTTTTT
>few|TRBJ2-1|TRBV7-6|TRBD2
CASSLYAAGGLNEQFF
TGTGCCAGCAGCTTATATGCAGCGGGGGGGCTCAATGAGCAGTTCTTC
>NA|TRBJ2-2|TRBV20-1|TRBD2
CSVRGALAPTGELFF
TGCAGTGTGCGAGGCGCACTAGCGCCCACCGGGGAGCTGTTTTTT
>few|TRBJ2-7|TRBV7-9|TRBD1
CASSTPTGAYEQYF
TGTGCCAGCAGCACTCCGACAGGGGCGTACGAGCAGTACTTC
>NA|TRBJ2-5|TRBV12-3/TRBV12-4|TRBD1
CASRRQGAWETQYF
TGTGCCAGCAGACGACAGGGGGCTTGGGAGACCCAGTACTTC
>NA|TRBJ1-2|TRBV7-9|NA
CASKGSGGPYGYTF
TGTGCCAGCAAAGGATCGGGGGGGCCCTATGGCTACACCTTC
>few|TRBJ2-2|TRBV6-1|NA
CASSEAQGPMNTGELFF
TGTGCCAGCAGTGAAGCACAGGGCCCTATGAACACCGGGGAGCTGTTTTTT
>NA|TRBJ2-7|TRBV25-1|NA
CASSDYRDSYEQYF
TGTGCCAGCAGTGACTATCGGGACTCCTACGAGCAGTACTTC
>many|TRBJ2-1|TRBV7-9|NA
CASSLQGTGPYNEQFF
TGTGCCAGCAGCTTACAGGGAACAGGCCCCTACAATGAGCAGTTCTTC
>NA|TRBJ2-7|TRBV7-6|TRBD1
CASSLVTGETYEQYF
TGTGCCAGCAGCTTAGTGACAGGGGAAACCTACGAGCAGTACTTC
>few|TRBJ1-1|TRBV6-2/TRBV6-3|NA
CASSLRRVSTEAFF
TGTGCCAGCAGTCTGAGGCGGGTGAGCACTGAAGCTTTCTTT